Below are 9 T cell receptor beta chains sequenced from a single sample in a study of OX40 agonist ivuxolimab in advanced cancers. Profiled with immunoSEQ multiplex PCR; TCRdb holds only in-frame clones, not every one. The sample lists 100,000 or so clones, 90% seen once, with more than 0.25% in the top ten. Sequences were derived from CD4+ or CD8+ T cells sorted from blood, sampled in a trial of the OX40 agonist ivuxolimab. Receptors originate from an adult with an advanced solid tumor such as melanoma, head and neck, liver or kidney cancer.

The chain employs TRBV29-1 and TRBJ2-1, with 9 bases that match TRBD2. There are 14 residues in the CDR3. Germline-derived CDR1 and CDR2 are SQVTM and ANQGSEA. Trimming cost V 7 bases and J 7 bases; bases outside gene matches: 11. The CDR3 sequence is CSAIRAGGGNEQFF. In DNA form, the CDR3 reads TGCAGCGCCATCCGAGCGGGAGGCGGTAATGAGCAGTTCTTC.

This chain links TRBV5-4 with TRBJ2-1; 8 bases are a match to TRBD2. CDR3 length equals 18 residues. CDR1 is SGHNT and CDR2 is YYREEE in the germline V gene (reference sequence). After removal of 5 bases from V and 4 bases from J, the junction contained 17 bases not matched to a gene. The CDR3 region is CASSVGRGGSGSYNEQFF. The CDR3, as DNA: TGTGCCAGCAGTGTAGGACGGGGTGGGAGCGGGAGTTACAATGAGCAGTTCTTC.

This clone was seen just once. The rearrangement links TRBV18 to TRBJ1-3, with TRBD1 as a possible D gene (6 bases). This CDR3 region has 15 residues. V lost 2 bases and J lost 1, with 9 bases in between. Germline V lookup: CDR1 KGHSH, CDR2 LQKENI. The DNA for the CDR3 is TGTGCCAGCTCACCAGGGACACAGTCTGGAAACACCATATATTTT. Amino acid sequence: CASSPGTQSGNTIYF. The whole variable domain, remainder taken from reference TRBV18 and TRBJ1-3, is NAGVMQNPRHLVRRRGQEARLRCSPMKGHSHVYWYRQLPEEGLKFMVYLQKENIIDESGMPKERFSAEFPKEGPSILRIQQVVRGDSAAYFCASSPGTQSGNTIYFGEGSWLTVV.

The chain has TRBV19 and TRBJ2-7, with D maybe TRBD2 (5 bases). The V end lost 6 bases, the J end lost 3 bases, and 15 bases lay between the germline ends. Germline V gene sequence: CDR1 LNHDA, CDR2 SQIVND (reference sequence). The CDR3 is made up of 14 amino acids. CDR3 loop: CASSAGGLIYEQYF. Written as DNA, the CDR3 is TGTGCCAGTAGCGCGGGTGGGCTTATCTACGAGCAGTACTTC.

The rearrangement uses TRBV5-1 and TRBJ2-2, with 9 bases identical to TRBD2. V gave up 4 bases and J gave up 1 base; unmatched junction bases: 2. From germline, CDR1 is SGHRS and CDR2 YFSETQ. CDR3 length equals 15 residues. The CDR3 reads CASSPTSGNTGELFF. CDR3 nucleotides: TGCGCCAGCAGCCCGACTAGCGGGAACACCGGGGAGCTGTTTTTT.

This clone has just a few counts. The chain has TRBV10-1 and TRBJ2-5; TRBD1 matches at 9 bases. The CDR3 totals 14 residues. Germline V CDR1 and CDR2: WNHNN, SYGVQD (reference sequence). After removal of 6 bases from V and 4 bases from J, the junction contained 6 bases not matched to a gene. In DNA, the CDR3 is TGCGCCAGCAGACAGGGGGCTGGGGGAGAGACCCAGTACTTC. This sequence encodes CASRQGAGGETQYF.

V and J are TRBV10-3 and TRBJ2-1; D unresolved. The CDR3 spans 12 residues. V lost 3 bases to trimming and J lost 4 bases, with 4 bases between them. From germline, CDR1 is ENHRY and CDR2 SYGVKD. In DNA, the CDR3 is TGTGCCATCAGTGATCGGTACAATGAGCAGTTCTTC. Protein sequence: CAISDRYNEQFF.

The rearrangement links TRBV29-1 to TRBJ2-5, with D perhaps TRBD1 or TRBD2 (5 bases each). CDR1 is SQVTM, CDR2 ANQGSEA, per germline. V lost 4 bases, J lost 5 bases, and 11 bases lay in between. CDR3 length: 12 residues. CDR3 in amino acids: CSVGGVWETQYF. The CDR3 DNA reads as TGCAGCGTTGGAGGGGTTTGGGAGACCCAGTACTTC.

The rearrangement joins TRBV5-1 to TRBJ1-2; D uncertain. Germline lookup yields CDR1 SGHRS and CDR2 YFSETQ. Trimming pared 0 bases from V and 4 bases from J, leaving 7 bases between. CDR3 length: 13 residues. The CDR3 DNA is TGCGCCAGCAGCTTGGGCATATCCTATGGCTACACCTTC. Translating gives CASSLGISYGYTF.